The 30 T cell receptor beta chains in this list originate from one sample, sequenced in a study of blood T cells in healthy people across ages. Next came a second PCR, run for roughly 6 to 11 cycles, which used a sample-barcoded 5' primer along with a J-beta primer mix. TCRdb reanalysed the 5' RACE reads using MiXCR and keeps one entry per CDR3 protein. The repertoire consists of 650,000 to 900,000 distinct CDR3 sequences, with 55% to 65% occurring once and the leading ten covering about 27%. Sequencing used blood. The origin of the receptors is a young man in good health.

The chain couples TRBV24-1 to TRBJ2-3, with a possible D match to TRBD2 (6 bases). CDR3 length: 16 amino acids. Germline-derived CDR1 and CDR2 are KGHDR and SFDVKD. With 7 bases removed from V and 6 bases from J, the gap between germline ends came to 22 bases. The CDR3 is CATSDLWGTGADTQYF. The CDR3 DNA reads as TGTGCCACCAGCGACCTTTGGGGGACTGGGGCGGATACGCAGTATTTT.

The rearrangement uses TRBV19 and TRBJ2-1; TRBD2 matches at 8 bases. This CDR3 region has 16 residues. With V trimmed by 3 bases and J by 3 bases, 7 bases remained unmatched. Germline V gene data show CDR1 as LNHDA and CDR2 as SQIVND (reference sequence). The CDR3 loop is CASSMGRGGHYNEQFF. The DNA for the CDR3 is TGTGCCAGTAGTATGGGCCGGGGGGGGCACTACAATGAGCAGTTCTTC. Filled out from reference TRBV19 and TRBJ2-1, the complete variable domain reads DGGITQSPKYLFRKEGQNVTLSCEQNLNHDAMYWYRQDPGQGLRLIYYSQIVNDFQKGDIAEGYSVSREKKESFPLTVTSAQKNPTAFYLCASSMGRGGHYNEQFFGPGTRLTVL.

This clonotype was seen a handful of times. The chain links TRBV14 to TRBJ1-1, with 8 bases fitting TRBD1. V was pared by 7 bases and J by 1 base, with 8 bases of the junction left unmatched. The CDR3 totals 15 residues. CDR1 is SGHDN and CDR2 is FVKESK in the germline V gene. The CDR3 sequence is CASTRGGTGNTEAFF. The CDR3 DNA reads as TGTGCCAGCACCCGAGGGGGGACAGGGAACACTGAAGCTTTCTTT.

The chain uses TRBV6-1 and TRBJ2-4, with TRBD1 matching over 7 bases. Judging by the DNA end, TRBJ2-7 fits better; the J call may be wrong. The CDR3 has 11 amino acids. CDR1 and CDR2 (germline): MNHNS, SASEGT. The CDR3 nucleotides read TGTGCCACCGAGGACAGGTACGAGCAGTACTTC. Translating gives CATEDRYEQYF.

This clonotype occurred a few times. V gene TRBV5-1 combines with J gene TRBJ2-7; TRBD1 matches at 7 bases. Germline V lookup: CDR1 SGHRS, CDR2 YFSETQ. J gave up 5 bases and V 3 bases, and 5 bases lay outside the gene matches. The CDR3 consists of 13 residues. The DNA for the CDR3 is TGCGCCAGCAGCTGGAAAGGGGGCAACGAGCAGTACTTC. It specifies CASSWKGGNEQYF.

This clonotype was observed a single time. CDR3 sequence reads: CASSQTILQGQETQYF. CDR3 DNA: TGCGCCAGCAGCCAAACTATTTTACAGGGGCAAGAGACCCAGTACTTC. The gene calls are TRBV4-3 and TRBJ2-5; TRBD1 agrees at 7 bases. The CDR3 is made up of 16 amino acids. Trimming at V came to 2 bases and at J to 2 bases, leaving 8 bases not matched to a gene. Germline V gives CDR1 LGHNA, CDR2 YSLEER.

V usage is TRBV6-5 and J usage is TRBJ2-1, with D possibly TRBD2 on 6 matching bases. Germline V CDR1 and CDR2: MNHEY, SVGAGI. Deletions cut 0 bases from V and 7 bases from J, with 7 bases between. CDR3 length: 13 amino acids. The CDR3 region is CASSYSLANEQFF. The CDR3 DNA sequence: TGTGCCAGCAGTTACTCGCTAGCGAATGAGCAGTTCTTC.

The V call is TRBV7-2, the J call TRBJ2-5, with D perhaps matching TRBD2 (6 bases). The CDR3 has 14 amino acids. Germline CDR1 SGHTA, CDR2 FQGNSA. The V and J ends lost 2 bases and 4 bases respectively, with 11 bases between them. CDR3 sequence (DNA): TGTGCCAGCAGCTTAATCGCGGGAACAGAGACCCAGTACTTC. Translated: CASSLIAGTETQYF.

The chain employs TRBV5-6 and TRBJ2-4, with D possibly TRBD2 on 5 matching bases. With the DNA end fitting TRBJ2-7 better, the J assignment may be wrong. Per the germline V gene, CDR1 is SGHDT and CDR2 is YYEEEE. CDR3 size: 14 residues. The CDR3 DNA reads TGTGCCAGCAGCTTGCCGGTCGGGAACTACGAGCAGTACTTC. It translates to CASSLPVGNYEQYF.

A few counts support this clonotype. This chain joins TRBV7-2 and TRBJ2-3; 8 bases line up with TRBD2. This CDR3 has 14 residues. Germline V CDR1 and CDR2: SGHTA, FQGNSA. Unmatched junction bases numbered 4, after V lost 5 bases and J lost 3 bases. The CDR3 DNA sequence: TGTGCCAGCAGCCGCGGGGGGCGGACAGATACGCAGTATTTT. Its protein is CASSRGGRTDTQYF. Based on the CDR3 plus reference TRBV7-2 and TRBJ2-3, the full variable domain is GAGVSQSPSNKVTEKGKDVELRCDPISGHTALYWYRQSLGQGLEFLIYFQGNSAPDKSGLPSDRFSAERTGGSVSTLTIQRTQQEDSAVYLCASSRGGRTDTQYFGPGTRLTVL.

With regard to this clonotype: An end of the junction differs from the germline gene, which may be a read error. The rearrangement uses TRBV20-1 and TRBJ2-7; D not resolved. The CDR3 spans 13 residues. Germline-derived CDR1 and CDR2 are DFQATT and SNEGSKA (reference sequence). CDR3 bases: TGCAGGGCTAGATACGACCGCTCCTACGAGCAGTACTTC. This encodes CRARYDRSYEQYF.

The CDR3 reads CASSSTGWSYNEQFF. CDR3 DNA sequence: TGTGCCAGCAGCTCTACGGGGTGGTCCTACAATGAGCAGTTCTTC. V is TRBV9 and J is TRBJ2-1; possible D gene TRBD2, 5 bases. Germline CDR1 and CDR2: SGDLS and YYNGEE. This CDR3 spans 15 amino acids. Trimming stripped 4 bases from V and 1 base from J, with 12 bases between.

This clonotype came up a few times. The CDR3 sequence is CASRRSGASGANVLTF. CDR3 DNA: TGTGCCAGCAGGAGGTCGGGGGCCTCTGGGGCCAACGTCCTGACTTTC. V and J are TRBV2 and TRBJ2-6; D tentatively fits TRBD1 or TRBD2 (6 bases each). This CDR3 comprises 16 residues. Germline CDR1 reads SNHLY; CDR2 reads FYNNEI. The V gene lost 6 bases and the J gene lost 0 bases, with 12 bases spanning the gap.

The sample holds one count of this clonotype. V is TRBV14 and J is TRBJ2-5; D is possibly TRBD2 (6 bases). The germline CDR1 and CDR2 sequences are SGHDN and FVKESK. This CDR3 spans 15 amino acids. V gave up 2 bases and J gave up 2 bases, with 12 bases separating them. CDR3 sequence: CASSQWTNSQETQYF. The DNA for the CDR3 is TGTGCCAGCAGCCAATGGACTAACTCTCAAGAGACCCAGTACTTC.

The rearrangement links TRBV5-5 to TRBJ2-7, with a weak D call TRBD1 (6 bases). This CDR3 has 16 amino acids. Trimming left V 0 bases short and J 1 base short, with 14 bases between. Germline lookup yields CDR1 SGHKS and CDR2 YYEKEE (reference sequence). The CDR3 region is CASSLAKGQLSYEQYF. The CDR3 nucleotides are TGTGCCAGCAGCTTGGCCAAAGGACAGCTTTCCTACGAGCAGTACTTC.

The CDR3: CASSPGWITRETQYF. For the CDR3, the DNA is TGTGCCAGCAGCCCCGGCTGGATAACCCGAGAGACCCAGTACTTC. V gene TRBV7-2 combines with J gene TRBJ2-5; D remains ambiguous. Germline CDR1 is SGHTA and CDR2 is FQGNSA. The CDR3 runs 15 residues. V gave up 5 bases and J gave up 4 bases, with 17 bases separating them.

This rearrangement joins TRBV7-2 to TRBJ1-2; D may be TRBD1 (5 bases). CDR1 and CDR2 from the germline V gene are SGHTA and FQGNSA. The CDR3 is 15 residues long. V gave up 3 bases and J gave up 4 bases, with 15 bases separating them. The DNA for the CDR3 is TGTGCCAGCAGCTTGGCGGCCCGGGGCGTCTATGGCTACACCTTC. It codes for CASSLAARGVYGYTF.

The table lists this clonotype with a few counts. The chain links TRBV15 to TRBJ2-4; TRBD1 matches at 7 bases. The germline V gene encodes CDR1 LNHNV and CDR2 YYDKDF (reference sequence). V shed 3 bases, J shed 15 bases, and the junction held 11 bases outside the gene matches. The CDR3 has 13 amino acids. CDR3 DNA sequence: TGTGCCACCAGCAGTCGCAGGGGGATCGGTTTGTACTTC. Translated, it gives CATSSRRGIGLYF.

This clonotype was seen just once. The rearrangement joins TRBV28 to TRBJ1-5, with a weak D call TRBD1 (5 bases). V gave up 7 bases and J gave up 0 bases, with 13 bases separating them. The CDR3 loop spans 15 amino acids. Looked up from germline, CDR1 is MDHEN and CDR2 is SYDVKM. The CDR3 reads CASTFGGDSNQPQHF. CDR3 nucleotide sequence: TGTGCCAGCACCTTTGGGGGGGATAGCAATCAGCCCCAGCATTTT.

The chain has TRBV6-5 and TRBJ2-1; D is possibly TRBD1 (6 bases). The CDR3 covers 16 residues. Germline CDR1 is MNHEY and CDR2 is SVGAGI. Trimming left V 0 bases short and J 2 bases short, with 11 bases between. The CDR3: CASSYSPQGTYNEQFF. CDR3 bases: TGTGCCAGCAGTTACTCCCCACAGGGAACCTACAATGAGCAGTTCTTC.

This clonotype occurred a few times. This sequence joins TRBV3-1 and TRBJ2-1; 7 bases match TRBD2. Losses at the gene ends were 8 bases for V and 9 bases for J; bases not matched to a gene: 4. Germline CDR1 reads LGHDT; CDR2 reads YNNKEL (reference sequence). The CDR3 is 11 residues long. CDR3 DNA sequence: TGTGCCAGCGGGGGGGTTAGTGAGCAGTTCTTC. Its protein is CASGGVSEQFF.

The gene calls are TRBV27 and TRBJ2-3; D might be TRBD2 (6 bases). Germline values: CDR1 MNHEY, CDR2 SMNVEV (reference sequence). The CDR3 covers 11 residues. Trimming shortened V by 6 bases and J by 12 bases, and 13 bases separated the two germline ends. In DNA, the CDR3 is TGTGCCAGCAGCCCCGGGACTTCCCAGTATTTT. Its translation is CASSPGTSQYF.

This clonotype turned up a few times. This rearrangement joins TRBV2 to TRBJ2-7, with D unclear. The CDR3 spans 11 residues. V was shortened by 10 bases and J by 5 bases, with 12 bases between the two germline ends. Germline V gene sequence: CDR1 SNHLY, CDR2 FYNNEI. The CDR3 sequence: CAIPMGNEQYF. CDR3 DNA: TGTGCCATACCCATGGGGAACGAGCAGTACTTC.

This clonotype has just a few counts. The gene calls are TRBV29-1 and TRBJ2-6, with 9 bases matching TRBD1. The CDR3 has 16 residues. Germline V gene sequence: CDR1 SQVTM, CDR2 ANQGSEA. Trimming at V came to 5 bases and at J to 4 bases, leaving 9 bases not matched to a gene. The CDR3 DNA is TGCAGCGTTCTACCCGGGACAGGGCCCGGGGCCAACGTCCTGACTTTC. Amino acid sequence: CSVLPGTGPGANVLTF.

The rearrangement uses TRBV28 and TRBJ2-5, with D uncertain. The J call is uncertain, as TRBJ2-1 better fits the DNA end. Germline assignment: CDR1 MDHEN and CDR2 SYDVKM. The CDR3 runs to 15 residues. CDR3 loop: CASSSRDEYQETQFF. The CDR3 DNA follows: TGTGCCAGCAGTTCCCGTGATGAGTACCAAGAGACCCAGTTCTTC.

The chain links TRBV27 to TRBJ1-1; D perhaps matches TRBD1 (6 bases). Germline CDR1 reads MNHEY; CDR2 reads SMNVEV (reference sequence). Trimming stripped 0 bases from V and 11 bases from J, with 16 bases between. CDR3 length: 14 residues. The CDR3 nucleotides are TGTGCCAGCAGTTTATCGGCACAGGGAAGCTTGGCTTTCTTT. It codes for CASSLSAQGSLAFF.

The V call is TRBV7-9, the J call TRBJ2-1; D unresolved. There are 13 residues in the CDR3. V was trimmed by 5 bases and J by 7 bases, leaving 12 bases between them. Germline V gives CDR1 SEHNR, CDR2 FQNEAQ (reference sequence). The CDR3 reads CASSPPLANEQFF. The CDR3 DNA follows: TGTGCCAGCAGCCCCCCTCTTGCTAATGAGCAGTTCTTC.

This clonotype was detected a few times. The chain is built from TRBV29-1 and TRBJ1-1; D uncertain. The V end was cut by 4 bases, the J end by 0 bases, with 3 bases between. The length of the CDR3 is 11 residues. The germline V gene encodes CDR1 SQVTM and CDR2 ANQGSEA. This CDR3 is CSVGVNTEAFF. The CDR3, as DNA: TGCAGCGTTGGGGTGAACACTGAAGCTTTCTTT. The full variable domain, its missing parts supplied by reference TRBV29-1 and TRBJ1-1, is SAVISQKPSRDICQRGTSLTIQCQVDSQVTMMFWYRQQPGQSLTLIATANQGSEATYESGFVIDKFPISRPNLTFSTLTVSNMSPEDSSIYLCSVGVNTEAFFGQGTRLTVV.

J is TRBJ2-3 and V is TRBV5-1; 15 bases are a match to TRBD2. CDR3 length equals 18 residues. V gave up 4 bases and J gave up 0 bases; unmatched junction bases: 6. Looked up from germline, CDR1 is SGHRS and CDR2 is YFSETQ. The CDR3 region is CASSAGTSGGWSTDTQYF. The DNA of the CDR3 is TGCGCCAGCAGCGCCGGGACTAGCGGGGGGTGGAGCACAGATACGCAGTATTTT.

The rearrangement joins TRBV4-2 to TRBJ2-1; 8 bases match TRBD2. V lost 3 bases, J lost 0 bases, and 4 bases stayed unmatched. The CDR3 extends over 16 amino acids. Germline-derived CDR1 and CDR2 are LGHNA and YNFKEQ. CDR3 DNA: TGTGCCAGCAGCCATAGCGGGGCCAGCTCCTACAATGAGCAGTTCTTC. This codes for CASSHSGASSYNEQFF.